This T cell receptor beta chain was sequenced in a study of breast tumors, draining lymph nodes, adjacent tissues. Axillary draining lymph nodes of breast cancer patients supplied the node samples. One entry per CDR3 protein, called by TCRdb with MiXCR from the multiplex PCR reads. The table has 170,000 or so distinct CDR3 sequences, roughly a third seen once; the top ten hold 3.5% to 4.5%. V shed 5 bases and J shed 7 bases, with 15 bases lying between them. The CDR3 loop spans 13 amino acids. The V gene's germline CDR1 is SGHRS and CDR2 YFSETQ. Study-wide results and caveats: That most tumor T cells come from lymph nodes remained unproven. Compared with lymph nodes, tumors were less diverse; compared with nontumor tissue, more. Findings are consistent with lymph node origin and intratumoral expansion of most tumor T cells. Tumor and nontumor repertoires were significantly more similar in luminal-like than in basal-like breast cancer.

In regard to this clonotype: Its antigen is not known.

Material for sequencing was axillary lymph node tissue. This chain joins TRBV5-1 and TRBJ1-1; the D gene is possibly TRBD1 (5 bases). The receptor comes from a female donor with breast cancer. Some clones in this sample may be carry-over from other donors' samples. The CDR3 coding sequence is TGCGCCAGCAGTGACACGCCGAGGGGTGAAGCTTTCTTT. It encodes CASSDTPRGEAFF.